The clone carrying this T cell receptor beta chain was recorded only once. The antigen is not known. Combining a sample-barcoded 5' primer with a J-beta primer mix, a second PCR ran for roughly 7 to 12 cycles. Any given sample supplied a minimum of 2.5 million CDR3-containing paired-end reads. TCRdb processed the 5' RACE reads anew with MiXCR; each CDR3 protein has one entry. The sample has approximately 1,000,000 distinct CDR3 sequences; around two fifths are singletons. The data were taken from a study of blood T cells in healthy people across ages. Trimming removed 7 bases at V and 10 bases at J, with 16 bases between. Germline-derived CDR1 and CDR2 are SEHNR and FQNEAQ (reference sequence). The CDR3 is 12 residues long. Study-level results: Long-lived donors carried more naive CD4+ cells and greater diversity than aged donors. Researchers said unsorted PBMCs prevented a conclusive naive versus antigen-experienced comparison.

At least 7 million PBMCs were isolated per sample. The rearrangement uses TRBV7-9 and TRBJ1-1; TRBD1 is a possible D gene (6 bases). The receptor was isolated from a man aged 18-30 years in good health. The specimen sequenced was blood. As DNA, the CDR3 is TGTGCCAGCACCTTTGAGGGGGGGGGAGCTTTCTTT. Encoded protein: CASTFEGGGAFF.